A single sample is the source of the 3 T cell receptor beta chains below, sequenced in a study of shared clonotypes between healthy human individuals (TCRdb year 2020). Library method: the immunoSEQ multiplex PCR assay. In TCRdb, the immuneACCESS table is reduced to in-frame sequences with V and J assigned. These tables do not hold every clone; where another copy was compared, an unresolved V gene accounts for under half, and the others remain unexplained. The sample table holds about 2 million clones, of which approximately 94% were seen once. In total, the top ten clones hold 1% to 1.3% of the sample. CD8 naive samples were CD45RO-negative cells positively selected for CCR7, giving a CD45RA+CCR7+ population that excluded TemRA cells. The sequencing input was naive CD8+ T cells sorted from blood. Explained via the paper, the cell subset or site label denotes: CD45RA+CCR7+. All receptors come from a man in his late teens or twenties in good health.

This clone was found once. This rearrangement joins TRBV4-1 to TRBJ1-2, with TRBD1 as a possible D gene (5 bases). This CDR3 is built from 14 residues. Germline V gene lookup returns CDR1 MGHRA and CDR2 YSYEKL. V lost 0 bases and J 3 bases, leaving 8 bases between the germline ends. The CDR3 here is CASSQDGADYGYTF. DNA of the CDR3: TGCGCCAGCAGCCAAGATGGGGCGGACTATGGCTACACCTTC.

This clone was seen only once. The chain employs TRBV10-3 and TRBJ2-6; weak D call: TRBD2 (5 bases). Germline CDR1 and CDR2: ENHRY and SYGVKD. V lost 3 bases, J lost 0 bases, and 12 bases lay in between. This CDR3 has 17 amino acids. CDR3 sequence (DNA): TGTGCCATCAGTGAACATCGGGAAGGCTCTGGGGCCAACGTCCTGACTTTC. Translating gives CAISEHREGSGANVLTF.

This clone came up once. The genes are TRBV7-9 and TRBJ2-7, with D tentatively TRBD2 (5 bases). From germline, CDR1 is SEHNR and CDR2 FQNEAQ (reference sequence). V was cut by 5 bases and J by 4 bases, with 27 bases left in between. The CDR3 extends over 18 amino acids. CDR3 nucleotides: TGTGCCAGCAGCCCTCCCCGAGCGGCCGGGTCACCTCTTTACGAGCAGTACTTC. Protein sequence: CASSPPRAAGSPLYEQYF.